These 30 T cell receptor beta chains were all obtained from the same sample, sequenced in a study of OX40 agonist ivuxolimab in advanced cancers. Here immunoSEQ multiplex PCR was the method, and the copy in TCRdb shows in-frame clones only, minus some. The data contain under 200,000 clones, approximately 94% of them singletons. The specimen was CD4+ or CD8+ T cells sorted from blood, collected in a trial of the OX40 agonist ivuxolimab. The receptors here all came from an adult with an advanced solid tumor such as melanoma, head and neck, liver or kidney cancer.

The rearrangement uses TRBV19 and TRBJ1-2; weak D call: TRBD1 (5 bases). The CDR3 is made up of 16 amino acids. Trimming removed 3 bases from V and 2 bases from J, with 16 bases in between. The germline V gene encodes CDR1 LNHDA and CDR2 SQIVND (reference sequence). The CDR3 sequence is CASSMGRVGGNYGYTF. The CDR3 DNA sequence: TGTGCCAGTAGTATGGGCAGGGTTGGGGGGAACTATGGCTACACCTTC.

The chain couples TRBV9 to TRBJ2-1; D uncertain. CDR1 SGDLS and CDR2 YYNGEE come from the germline V gene. CDR3 length: 15 amino acids. Trimming left V 0 bases short and J 8 bases short, with 15 bases between. CDR3 nucleotide sequence: TGTGCCAGCAGCGTAGGGGCAGCTCAGAGAGATGAGCAGTTCTTC. Translating it yields CASSVGAAQRDEQFF. Complete variable domain (other parts from reference TRBV9 and TRBJ2-1): DSGVTQTPKHLITATGQRVTLRCSPRSGDLSVYWYQQSLDQGLQFLIQYYNGEERAKGNILERFSAQQFPDLHSELNLSSLELGDSALYFCASSVGAAQRDEQFFGPGTRLTVL.

As DNA, the CDR3 is TGTGCCAGCAGCTCACTAGCGGGGTCCTACAATGAGCAGTTCTTC. It codes for CASSSLAGSYNEQFF. The chain has TRBV7-3 and TRBJ2-1; 10 bases map to TRBD2. The CDR3 covers 15 residues. Trimming at V came to 4 bases and at J to 1 base, leaving 1 base not matched to a gene. The germline gives CDR1 SGHTA, CDR2 FQGTGA.

The chain has TRBV7-7 and TRBJ2-5; D unresolved. Trimming took off 2 bases at V and 4 bases at J, with 11 bases between the two ends. CDR3 size: 14 residues. In germline, CDR1 is SSHAT, CDR2 FNYEAQ (reference sequence). The CDR3: CASSLIGLRETQYF. The CDR3 DNA follows: TGTGCCAGCAGCTTAATAGGGTTGAGAGAGACCCAGTACTTC.

The chain recombines TRBV6-4 with TRBJ2-2; 7 bases match TRBD2. Unmatched junction bases numbered 2, after V lost 3 bases and J lost 4 bases. This CDR3 is built from 14 residues. CDR1 and CDR2 (germline): MRHNA, SNTAGT. Here the CDR3 reads CASSEAGSTGELFF. The CDR3 DNA reads as TGTGCCAGCAGTGAAGCGGGAAGCACCGGGGAGCTGTTTTTT.

The J gene is TRBJ2-7, the V gene TRBV5-4; D uncertain. The CDR3 length is 12 residues. CDR1 and CDR2 from the germline V gene are SGHNT and YYREEE (reference sequence). Trimming cost V 0 bases and J 3 bases, with 4 bases left between them. This CDR3 reads CASSLVNYEQYF. The CDR3 DNA is TGTGCCAGCAGCTTGGTCAACTACGAGCAGTACTTC.

This clone was observed a single time. The chain joins TRBV9 to TRBJ2-3, with D perhaps matching TRBD1 (6 bases). Trimming stripped 6 bases from V and 7 bases from J, with 18 bases between. CDR1 is SGDLS, CDR2 YYNGEE, per germline. This CDR3 contains 14 residues. In DNA form, the CDR3 reads TGTGCCAGCACCTTGGGGGCCCCGGGGAATACGCAGTATTTT. Amino acid sequence: CASTLGAPGNTQYF.

Written as DNA, the CDR3 is TGTGCCAGCAGCCCCTACCGACAGACAAGCACAGATACGCAGTATTTT. It yields the protein CASSPYRQTSTDTQYF. V usage is TRBV27 and J usage is TRBJ2-3; tentatively, D is TRBD1 (5 bases). The CDR3 contains 16 residues. With 6 bases removed from V and 0 bases from J, the gap between germline ends came to 16 bases. Per the germline V gene, CDR1 is MNHEY and CDR2 is SMNVEV (reference sequence).

This CDR3 reads CASSIQGASYGYTF. CDR3 nucleotide sequence: TGTGCCAGTAGTATACAGGGGGCCAGCTATGGCTACACCTTC. J is TRBJ1-2 and V is TRBV19; 8 bases match TRBD1. The CDR3 sequence is 14 residues long. V lost 2 bases, J lost 4 bases, and 3 bases stayed unmatched. Germline V lookup: CDR1 LNHDA, CDR2 SQIVND (reference sequence).

In this sample, this clone turned up once. The J gene is TRBJ1-5, the V gene TRBV19; 7 bases line up with TRBD1. The CDR3 runs to 14 residues. The V gene end was trimmed by 5 bases and the J gene end by 6 bases; junction bases not matched to a gene: 7. Per germline, CDR1 LNHDA and CDR2 SQIVND (reference sequence). As DNA, the CDR3 is TGTGCCAGTAGTCGGAAGGGGGCGGTTCAGCCCCAGCATTTT. Amino acids: CASSRKGAVQPQHF. The variable domain in full, completed from reference TRBV19 and TRBJ1-5, reads DGGITQSPKYLFRKEGQNVTLSCEQNLNHDAMYWYRQDPGQGLRLIYYSQIVNDFQKGDIAEGYSVSREKKESFPLTVTSAQKNPTAFYLCASSRKGAVQPQHFGDGTRLSIL.

The rearrangement links TRBV19 to TRBJ2-6; no clear D. The CDR3 runs 14 residues. Trimming took off 5 bases at V and 4 bases at J, with 9 bases between the two ends. From germline, CDR1 is LNHDA and CDR2 SQIVND (reference sequence). The CDR3 coding sequence is TGTGCCAGTAGTCCCCCGTCCGGGGCCAACGTCCTGACTTTC. This translates into CASSPPSGANVLTF.

This clone was detected only once. The chain has TRBV10-3 and TRBJ1-2; D is unresolved. Deletions cut 0 bases from V and 4 bases from J, with 9 bases between. The CDR3 has 14 residues. The germline CDR1 and CDR2 sequences are ENHRY and SYGVKD. The CDR3 loop is CAISESTQSYGYTF. CDR3 nucleotide sequence: TGTGCCATCAGTGAGTCGACACAGAGCTATGGCTACACCTTC.

V usage is TRBV18 and J usage is TRBJ1-1, with TRBD1 matching 7 bases. The CDR3 spans 15 residues. Germline V gene data show CDR1 as KGHSH and CDR2 as LQKENI. The trim removed 3 bases at V and 10 bases at J, leaving 14 bases unmatched. CDR3 in amino acids: CASSPFDDRDHLAFF. The DNA for the CDR3 is TGTGCCAGCTCACCTTTTGACGACAGGGACCATCTAGCTTTCTTT.

The chain joins TRBV19 to TRBJ1-1, with no clear D. Per germline, CDR1 LNHDA and CDR2 SQIVND (reference sequence). V was shortened by 4 bases and J by 1 base, with 7 bases between the two germline ends. The CDR3 covers 13 residues. The CDR3 coding sequence is TGTGCCAGTAGTAGCCAGGCGAACACTGAAGCTTTCTTT. It translates to CASSSQANTEAFF.

This chain connects TRBV6-6 to TRBJ2-1; D remains ambiguous. Trimming took 0 bases from V and 4 from J, leaving 10 bases between them. The CDR3 is made up of 15 amino acids. The germline V gene encodes CDR1 MNHNY and CDR2 SVGAGI (reference sequence). Here the CDR3 reads CASSYSIAGYNEQFF. In DNA form, the CDR3 reads TGTGCCAGCAGTTACTCGATTGCCGGGTACAATGAGCAGTTCTTC.

This chain links TRBV29-1 with TRBJ2-7, with a tentative D call TRBD1 (6 bases). The CDR3 is 13 amino acids. V lost 6 bases and J lost 0, with 12 bases in between. Germline assignment: CDR1 SQVTM and CDR2 ANQGSEA. This CDR3 reads CSVRNRASYEQYF. DNA of the CDR3: TGCAGCGTCCGGAACAGGGCCTCCTACGAGCAGTACTTC.

V is TRBV6-6 and J is TRBJ2-4, with D perhaps matching TRBD1 (6 bases). CDR3 length: 13 amino acids. Trimming left V 7 bases short and J 9 bases short, with 16 bases between. Germline loops: CDR1 MNHNY, CDR2 SVGAGI (reference sequence). This CDR3 is CASTLMVGGIQYF. The DNA for the CDR3 is TGTGCCAGCACCCTCATGGTAGGGGGCATTCAGTACTTC.

The chain recombines TRBV19 with TRBJ1-1; TRBD1 matches 9 bases. The germline gives CDR1 LNHDA, CDR2 SQIVND (reference sequence). This CDR3 has 17 residues. Unmatched junction bases numbered 6, after V lost 0 bases and J lost 1 base. For the CDR3, the DNA is TGTGCCAGTAGTATAGATCACGGGACAGGGTGGAACACTGAAGCTTTCTTT. Translating gives CASSIDHGTGWNTEAFF.

The rearrangement links TRBV28 to TRBJ1-4; TRBD1 aligns across 8 bases. V trimming: 5 bases; J trimming: 4 bases; junction bases outside the gene matches: 3. The CDR3 sequence is 14 residues long. CDR1 and CDR2 from the germline V gene are MDHEN and SYDVKM. As DNA, the CDR3 is TGTGCCAGCAGTCAAACAGGGGGTAATGAAAAACTGTTTTTT. Translation gives CASSQTGGNEKLFF.

The chain joins TRBV4-1 to TRBJ1-5; 7 bases line up with TRBD1. The CDR3 runs to 14 residues. Trimming cost V 6 bases and J 4 bases; bases outside gene matches: 6. Germline CDR1 MGHRA, CDR2 YSYEKL. The CDR3 is CASRGRQGNQPQHF. The DNA for the CDR3 is TGCGCCAGCAGAGGTAGACAGGGTAATCAGCCCCAGCATTTT.

This sequence joins TRBV10-3 and TRBJ2-7; 9 bases line up with TRBD2. Trimming at V came to 6 bases and at J to 5 bases, leaving 14 bases not matched to a gene. The germline V gene encodes CDR1 ENHRY and CDR2 SYGVKD. The CDR3 has 16 amino acids. The CDR3 region is CAIRSGGGGGFDEQYF. The CDR3 DNA sequence: TGTGCCATCAGGTCCGGCGGGGGGGGAGGTTTTGACGAGCAGTACTTC.

The J gene is TRBJ1-1, the V gene TRBV7-2, with D tentatively TRBD1 (5 bases). The CDR3 length is 17 residues. Germline-derived CDR1 and CDR2 are SGHTA and FQGNSA. The ends were cut back, 1 base at V and 1 base at J, with 16 bases in the middle. The CDR3 nucleotides are TGTGCCAGCAGCTTAGTGGGGACGGGCAGGTCGAACACTGAAGCTTTCTTT. Its protein product is CASSLVGTGRSNTEAFF.

Details on this clone: Other DNA sequences in the same sample also yield this CDR3. This chain uses TRBV7-7 with TRBJ2-5; possibly TRBD1 for D (5 bases). CDR1 is SSHAT and CDR2 is FNYEAQ in the germline V gene (reference sequence). V dropped 5 bases and J dropped 5 bases, with 12 bases sitting between them. This CDR3 comprises 13 residues. CDR3 region: CASSVDRRETQYF. CDR3 DNA: TGTGCCAGCAGCGTAGACAGAAGGGAGACCCAGTACTTC.

The CDR3 is CASSRGTSGGYEQYF. CDR3 coding DNA: TGTGCCAGCTCACGGGGGACTAGCGGGGGTTACGAGCAGTACTTC. This sequence joins TRBV18 and TRBJ2-7; 14 bases line up with TRBD2. The CDR3 contains 15 residues. Trimming removed 4 bases from V and 4 bases from J; junction bases left unmatched: 3. The germline CDR1 and CDR2 sequences are KGHSH and LQKENI. The full variable domain, its missing parts supplied by reference TRBV18 and TRBJ2-7, is NAGVMQNPRHLVRRRGQEARLRCSPMKGHSHVYWYRQLPEEGLKFMVYLQKENIIDESGMPKERFSAEFPKEGPSILRIQQVVRGDSAAYFCASSRGTSGGYEQYFGPGTRLTVT.

The rearrangement links TRBV12-5 to TRBJ2-1, with TRBD2 identical over 9 bases. After removal of 7 bases from V and 8 bases from J, the junction contained 18 bases not matched to a gene. This CDR3 has 17 residues. Germline V gene sequence: CDR1 LGHNT, CDR2 FRNRAP. The CDR3 nucleotides are TGTGCTAGTGCACCCCTGTGGGCGGGAGGGCCCTTAGATGAGCAGTTCTTC. Amino acids: CASAPLWAGGPLDEQFF.

This clone has only one observation. The same CDR3 is also encoded by other DNA sequences in this sample. The V gene is TRBV18, the J gene TRBJ2-5; D not resolved. This CDR3 is built from 11 residues. The V gene lost 4 bases and the J gene lost 3 bases, with 3 bases spanning the gap. Germline V gene data show CDR1 as KGHSH and CDR2 as LQKENI. The CDR3 region is CASSREETQYF. CDR3 coding DNA: TGTGCCAGCTCACGAGAAGAGACCCAGTACTTC.

The genes are TRBV6-5 and TRBJ2-7; a weak D match, TRBD1 (6 bases). Germline values: CDR1 MNHEY, CDR2 SVGAGI. The V end lost 7 bases, the J end lost 2 bases, and 15 bases lay between the germline ends. This CDR3 comprises 14 residues. The CDR3 DNA sequence: TGTGCCAGCACCGGAACAGGGAATCCCTACGAGCAGTACTTC. Translation gives CASTGTGNPYEQYF.

The chain combines TRBV4-2 with TRBJ2-1; D is ambiguous. This CDR3 is built from 19 residues. V was cut by 1 base and J by 2 bases, with 21 bases left in between. Germline V gene data show CDR1 as LGHNA and CDR2 as YNFKEQ. The CDR3 DNA sequence: TGTGCCAGCAGCCAAGCGGGTTATTTAATGCATGGGGCCTACAATGAGCAGTTCTTC. It codes for CASSQAGYLMHGAYNEQFF.

The V and J genes are TRBV20-1 and TRBJ1-1; D is uncertain. The germline V gene has CDR1 DFQATT and CDR2 SNEGSKA (reference sequence). V gave up 1 base and J gave up 5 bases, with 2 bases separating them. This CDR3 spans 10 amino acids. CDR3 sequence reads: CSARGTEAFF. The DNA for the CDR3 is TGCAGTGCTAGAGGGACTGAAGCTTTCTTT.

The rearrangement links TRBV19 to TRBJ2-7; 8 bases align to TRBD1. Germline assignment: CDR1 LNHDA and CDR2 SQIVND (reference sequence). The CDR3 totals 15 residues. Trimming cost V 3 bases and J 3 bases; bases outside gene matches: 7. This CDR3 is CASSIPGQEVYEQYF. The CDR3, as DNA: TGTGCCAGTAGTATTCCGGGACAGGAGGTCTACGAGCAGTACTTC.